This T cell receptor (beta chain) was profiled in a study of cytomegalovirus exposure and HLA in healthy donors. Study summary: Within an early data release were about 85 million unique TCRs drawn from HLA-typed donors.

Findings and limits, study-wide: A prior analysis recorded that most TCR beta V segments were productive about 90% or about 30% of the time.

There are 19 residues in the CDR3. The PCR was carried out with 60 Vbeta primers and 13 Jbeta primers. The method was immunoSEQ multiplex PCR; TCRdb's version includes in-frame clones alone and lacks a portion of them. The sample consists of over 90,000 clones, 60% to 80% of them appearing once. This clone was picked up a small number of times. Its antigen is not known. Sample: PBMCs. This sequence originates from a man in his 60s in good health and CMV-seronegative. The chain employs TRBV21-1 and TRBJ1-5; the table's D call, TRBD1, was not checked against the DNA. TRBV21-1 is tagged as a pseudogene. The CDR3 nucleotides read TGTGCCAGCAGCAAAATATCTCGACGGGACAGAAATCGAAATCAGCCCCAGCATTTT. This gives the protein CASSKISRRDRNRNQPQHF.